This TCR beta chain was identified in a study of sequential checkpoint blockade in melanoma. Study-wide background: Arm A got nivolumab then ipilimumab; arm B the reverse, 1:1. Each arm's sequence ended with maintenance nivolumab.

V shed 3 bases, J shed 3 bases, and the junction held 3 bases outside the gene matches. There are 14 residues in the CDR3. Per the germline V gene, CDR1 is MNHEY and CDR2 is SMNVEV (reference sequence). The sample's treatment: randomized to nivolumab then ipilimumab (arm A) or the reverse (arm B). None of the patients previously received DNA-damaging chemotherapy. From thawed PBMCs, live CD3+CD8+ cells negative for CD19 and CD56 were sorted. The protocol was immunoSEQ multiplex PCR, while the TCRdb copy is restricted to in-frame clones and leaves out a portion. The repertoire holds some 10,000 clones, more than 60% seen once, with over 9% in the top ten.

This TCR was recovered from a human donor with melanoma. This chain connects TRBV27 to TRBJ2-3, with 7 bases aligning to TRBD2. The sequences come from CD8+ T cells sorted from blood (inferred from file names), collected from a patient given nivolumab and ipilimumab in sequence. The chain's CDR3 is CASSFGLGTDTQYF. The CDR3 DNA follows: TGTGCCAGCAGTTTCGGACTAGGAACAGATACGCAGTATTTT.